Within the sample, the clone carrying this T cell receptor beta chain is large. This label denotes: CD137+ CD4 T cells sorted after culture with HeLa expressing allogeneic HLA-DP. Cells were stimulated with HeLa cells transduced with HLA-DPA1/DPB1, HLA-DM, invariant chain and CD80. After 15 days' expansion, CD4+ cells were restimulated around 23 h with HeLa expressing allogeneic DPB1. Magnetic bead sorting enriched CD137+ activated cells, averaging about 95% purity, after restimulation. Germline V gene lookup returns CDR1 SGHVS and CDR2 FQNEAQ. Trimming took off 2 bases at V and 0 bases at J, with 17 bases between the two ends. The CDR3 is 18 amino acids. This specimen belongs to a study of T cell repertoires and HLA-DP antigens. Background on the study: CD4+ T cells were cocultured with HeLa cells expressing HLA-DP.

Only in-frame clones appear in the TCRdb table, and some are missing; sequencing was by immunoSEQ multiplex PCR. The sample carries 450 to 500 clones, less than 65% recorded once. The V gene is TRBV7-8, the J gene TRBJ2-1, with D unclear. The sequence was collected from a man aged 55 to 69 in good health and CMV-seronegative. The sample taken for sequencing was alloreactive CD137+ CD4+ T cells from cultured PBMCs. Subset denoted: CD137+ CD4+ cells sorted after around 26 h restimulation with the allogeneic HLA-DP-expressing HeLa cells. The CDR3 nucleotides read TGTGCCAGCAGCTTACTCGCGGCTTTCATAATCTCCTACAATGAGCAGTTCTTC. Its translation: CASSLLAAFIISYNEQFF.